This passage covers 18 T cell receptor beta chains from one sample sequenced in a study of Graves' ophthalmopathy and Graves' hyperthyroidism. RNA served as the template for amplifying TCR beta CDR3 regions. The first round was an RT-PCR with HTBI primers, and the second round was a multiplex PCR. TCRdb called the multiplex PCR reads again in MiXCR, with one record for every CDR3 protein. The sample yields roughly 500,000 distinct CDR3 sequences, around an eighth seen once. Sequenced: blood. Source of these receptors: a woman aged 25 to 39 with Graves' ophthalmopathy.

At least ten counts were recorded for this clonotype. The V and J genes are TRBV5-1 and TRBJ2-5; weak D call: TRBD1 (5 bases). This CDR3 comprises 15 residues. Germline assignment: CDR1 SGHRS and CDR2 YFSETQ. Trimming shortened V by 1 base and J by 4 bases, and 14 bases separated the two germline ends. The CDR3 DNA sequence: TGCGCCAGCAGCTTGCGGACAAGTGTGGGAGAGACCCAGTACTTC. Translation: CASSLRTSVGETQYF.

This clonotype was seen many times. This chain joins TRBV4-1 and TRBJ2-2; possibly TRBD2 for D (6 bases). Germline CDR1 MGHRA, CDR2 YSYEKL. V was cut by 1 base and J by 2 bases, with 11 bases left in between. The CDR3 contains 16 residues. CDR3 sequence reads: CASSQVMGLNTGELFF. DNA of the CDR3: TGCGCCAGCAGCCAAGTAATGGGACTTAACACCGGGGAGCTGTTTTTT.

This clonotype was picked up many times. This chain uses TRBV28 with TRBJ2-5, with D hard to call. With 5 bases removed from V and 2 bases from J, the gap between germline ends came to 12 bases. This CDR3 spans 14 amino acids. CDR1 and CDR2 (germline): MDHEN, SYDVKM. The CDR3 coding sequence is TGTGCCAGCAGTGAGACCCTATCACAAGAGACCCAGTACTTC. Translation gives CASSETLSQETQYF. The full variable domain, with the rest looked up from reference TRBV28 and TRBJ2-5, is DVKVTQSSRYLVKRTGEKVFLECVQDMDHENMFWYRQDPGLGLRLIYFSYDVKMKEKGDIPEGYSVSREKKERFSLILESASTNQTSMYLCASSETLSQETQYFGPGTRLLVL.

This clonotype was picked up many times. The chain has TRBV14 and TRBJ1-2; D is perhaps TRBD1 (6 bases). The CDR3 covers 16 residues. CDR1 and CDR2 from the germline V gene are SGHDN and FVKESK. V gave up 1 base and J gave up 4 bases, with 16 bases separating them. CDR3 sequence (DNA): TGTGCCAGCAGCCAAGGGGGGGGGCCGGCCCGCTATGGCTACACCTTC. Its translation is CASSQGGGPARYGYTF. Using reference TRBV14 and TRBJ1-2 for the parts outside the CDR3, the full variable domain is EAGVTQFPSHSVIEKGQTVTLRCDPISGHDNLYWYRRVMGKEIKFLLHFVKESKQDESGMPNNRFLAERTGGTYSTLKVQPAELEDSGVYFCASSQGGGPARYGYTFGSGTRLTVV.

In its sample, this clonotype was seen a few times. The CDR3 bases are TGCGCCAGCAGCTTAGTAGCGGGAGAGGACACCGGGGAGCTGTTTTTT. It translates to CASSLVAGEDTGELFF. This chain connects TRBV5-1 to TRBJ2-2, with 9 bases aligning to TRBD2. The V and J ends lost 2 bases and 3 bases, in that order; junction bases with no gene match: 5. The germline CDR1 and CDR2 sequences are SGHRS and YFSETQ. The CDR3 runs 16 residues.

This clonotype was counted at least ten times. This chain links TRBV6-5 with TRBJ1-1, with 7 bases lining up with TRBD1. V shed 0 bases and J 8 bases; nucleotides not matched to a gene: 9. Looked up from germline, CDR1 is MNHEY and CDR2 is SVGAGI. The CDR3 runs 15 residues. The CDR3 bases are TGTGCCAGCAGTTACTCGCCTGTAGGAGGGGGCGAAGCTTTCTTT. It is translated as CASSYSPVGGGEAFF.

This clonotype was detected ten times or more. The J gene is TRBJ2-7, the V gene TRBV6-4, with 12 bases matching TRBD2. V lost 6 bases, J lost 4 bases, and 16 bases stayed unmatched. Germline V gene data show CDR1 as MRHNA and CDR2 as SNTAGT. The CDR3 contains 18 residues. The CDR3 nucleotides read TGTGCCAGCAGCAAATCCCTCCCGACTAGCGGGAGTATGTACGAGCAGTACTTC. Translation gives CASSKSLPTSGSMYEQYF.

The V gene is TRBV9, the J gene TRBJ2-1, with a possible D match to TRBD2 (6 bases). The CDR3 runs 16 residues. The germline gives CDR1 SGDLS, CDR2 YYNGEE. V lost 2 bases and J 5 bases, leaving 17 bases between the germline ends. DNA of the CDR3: TGTGCCAGCAGCGTGGAGGACTACCCGAGGGACAATGAGCAGTTCTTC. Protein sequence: CASSVEDYPRDNEQFF.

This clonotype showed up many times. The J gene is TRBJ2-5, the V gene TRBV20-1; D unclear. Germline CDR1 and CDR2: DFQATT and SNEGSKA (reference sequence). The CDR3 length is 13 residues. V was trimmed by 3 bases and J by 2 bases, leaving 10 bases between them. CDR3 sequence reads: CSASIFTQETQYF. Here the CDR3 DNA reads TGCAGTGCTAGTATATTCACGCAAGAGACCCAGTACTTC.

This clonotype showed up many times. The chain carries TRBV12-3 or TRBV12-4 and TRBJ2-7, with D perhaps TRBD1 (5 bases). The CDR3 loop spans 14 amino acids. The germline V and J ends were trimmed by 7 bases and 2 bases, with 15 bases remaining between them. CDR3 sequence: CASTRQDSPYEQYF. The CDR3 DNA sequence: TGTGCCAGCACCCGTCAAGACAGTCCCTACGAGCAGTACTTC.

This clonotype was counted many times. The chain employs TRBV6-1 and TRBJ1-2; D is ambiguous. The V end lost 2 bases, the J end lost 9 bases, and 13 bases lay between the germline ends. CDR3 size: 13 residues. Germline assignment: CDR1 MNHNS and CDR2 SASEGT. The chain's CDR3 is CASSESGQRSYTF. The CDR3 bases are TGTGCCAGCAGTGAATCGGGCCAGCGAAGCTACACCTTC.

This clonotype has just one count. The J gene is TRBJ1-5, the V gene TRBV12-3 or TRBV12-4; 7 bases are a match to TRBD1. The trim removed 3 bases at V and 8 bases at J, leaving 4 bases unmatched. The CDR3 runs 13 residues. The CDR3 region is CASSLAGGEPQHF. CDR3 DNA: TGTGCCAGCAGTTTGGCAGGGGGAGAGCCCCAGCATTTT.

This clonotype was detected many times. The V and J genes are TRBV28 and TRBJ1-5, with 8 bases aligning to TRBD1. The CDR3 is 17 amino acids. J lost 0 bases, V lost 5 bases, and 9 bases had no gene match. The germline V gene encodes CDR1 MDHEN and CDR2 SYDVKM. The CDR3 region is CASSILDRAYSNQPQHF. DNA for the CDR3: TGTGCCAGCAGTATTCTGGACAGGGCTTATAGCAATCAGCCCCAGCATTTT. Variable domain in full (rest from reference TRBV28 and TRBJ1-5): DVKVTQSSRYLVKRTGEKVFLECVQDMDHENMFWYRQDPGLGLRLIYFSYDVKMKEKGDIPEGYSVSREKKERFSLILESASTNQTSMYLCASSILDRAYSNQPQHFGDGTRLSIL.

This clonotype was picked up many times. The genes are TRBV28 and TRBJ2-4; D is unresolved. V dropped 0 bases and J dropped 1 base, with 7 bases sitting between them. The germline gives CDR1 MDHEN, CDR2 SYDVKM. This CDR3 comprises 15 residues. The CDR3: CASSLWVKAKNIQYF. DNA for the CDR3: TGTGCCAGCAGTTTATGGGTAAAGGCCAAAAACATTCAGTACTTC.

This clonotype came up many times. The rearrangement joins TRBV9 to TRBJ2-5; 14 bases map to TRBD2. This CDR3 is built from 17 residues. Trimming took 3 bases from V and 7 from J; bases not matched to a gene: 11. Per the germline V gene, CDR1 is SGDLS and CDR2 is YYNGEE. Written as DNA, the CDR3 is TGTGCCAGCAGCGGCGGACTAGCGGGGGGTGAGGTGGGGACCCAGTACTTC. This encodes CASSGGLAGGEVGTQYF.

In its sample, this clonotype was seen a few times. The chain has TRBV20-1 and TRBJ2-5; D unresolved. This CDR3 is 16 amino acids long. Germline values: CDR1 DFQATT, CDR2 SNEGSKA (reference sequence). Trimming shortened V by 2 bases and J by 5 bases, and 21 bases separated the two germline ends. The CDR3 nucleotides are TGCAGTGCTAGACAACCCCCTGGGCTCCCTATGGAGACCCAGTACTTC. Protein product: CSARQPPGLPMETQYF.

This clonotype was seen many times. The CDR3, as DNA: TGTGCCAGCAGTGGCGACAGGGATCAGCCCCAGCATTTT. Residues: CASSGDRDQPQHF. The V and J genes are TRBV12-3 or TRBV12-4 and TRBJ1-5; TRBD1 matches at 7 bases. The CDR3 has 13 amino acids. V shed 5 bases and J 5 bases; nucleotides not matched to a gene: 3.

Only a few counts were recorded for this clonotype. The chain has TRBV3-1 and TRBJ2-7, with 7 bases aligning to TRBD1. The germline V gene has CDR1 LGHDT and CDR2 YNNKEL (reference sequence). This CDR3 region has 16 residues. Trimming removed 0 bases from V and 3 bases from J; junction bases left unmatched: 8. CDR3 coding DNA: TGTGCCAGCAGCCAAGATTTGGGACAGCCTCTCTACGAGCAGTACTTC. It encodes CASSQDLGQPLYEQYF.